This T cell receptor (beta chain) was captured by sequencing in a study of blood T cell repertoires in COVID-19. About the study: The analysed material was cDNA or gDNA that came from T cells, B-cell-depleted T cells, or PBMCs.

The protocol was immunoSEQ multiplex PCR, while the TCRdb copy is restricted to in-frame clones and leaves out a portion. The sample lists about 190,000 clones; around four fifths were seen once. The germline CDR1 and CDR2 sequences are MNHEY and SVGAGI. Trimming took off 0 bases at V and 5 bases at J, with 5 bases between the two ends. The CDR3 contains 13 residues. The sample comprised peripheral blood. The sequence was collected from a woman over 75 with active or convalescent COVID-19. This chain uses TRBV6-5 with TRBJ2-1, with D perhaps matching TRBD1 (5 bases). This chain's CDR3 is CASSYSTDNEQFF. CDR3 DNA: TGTGCCAGCAGTTACTCGACAGACAATGAGCAGTTCTTC.